This T cell receptor beta chain derives from a study of spatial heterogeneity in lung cancer. TCRdb re-called the 5' RACE reads through MiXCR, storing one row per CDR3 protein. The table records about 82,000 distinct CDR3 sequences, around an eighth of them present only once. Noted time point: sample taken at primary tumor resection. In each case, whole RNA from tumor, nontumor lung or frozen PBMC was sequenced unsorted. The specimen comprised PBMCs, sampled at surgery. This sequence was found in a male donor with early-stage non-small cell lung cancer.

The CDR3 sequence: CASSYGMTEAFF. The CDR3, as DNA: TGTGCCAGCAGTTACGGGATGACTGAAGCTTTCTTT. V gene TRBV6-5 combines with J gene TRBJ1-1, with unresolved D. Trimming took 2 bases from V and 5 from J, leaving 6 bases between them. Germline CDR1 and CDR2: MNHEY and SVGAGI. The CDR3 contains 12 residues.